Each of the 7 T cell receptor beta chains below was sequenced from the same sample in a study of CD8 T cells in ankylosing spondylitis. Antigens of these TCRs are unknown. Findings of the study overall: There was a TCR beta motif, made of several highly homologous variants, that appeared characteristic of ankylosing spondylitis blood.

TCRdb recomputed calls from the 5' RACE reads with MiXCR, one row per CDR3 protein. The repertoire holds a few hundred thousand distinct CDR3 sequences, about 6.7% seen once, with approximately 15% in the top ten. Sequenced input: blood, either unsorted or a sorted T cell fraction (not recorded which). These receptors came from a male donor with ankylosing spondylitis.

This clonotype was found many times. The chain couples TRBV7-8 to TRBJ1-1; D call uncertain. V dropped 3 bases and J dropped 1 base, with 21 bases sitting between them. The CDR3 has 18 residues. Germline CDR1 is SGHVS and CDR2 is FQNEAQ. CDR3 sequence: CASSFSWVTPGPNTEAFF. CDR3 bases: TGTGCCAGCAGCTTTTCGTGGGTAACCCCCGGCCCGAACACTGAAGCTTTCTTT.

The chain employs TRBV25-1 and TRBJ2-7; a possible D gene is TRBD1 (7 bases). Deletions cut 5 bases from V and 5 bases from J, with 10 bases between. CDR1 is MGHDK and CDR2 is SYGVNS in the germline V gene. The CDR3 spans 12 residues. The CDR3 DNA reads as TGTGCCAGCAGTTCAGGGGGGAACGAGCAGTACTTC. This translates into CASSSGGNEQYF.

This clonotype was detected many times. V usage is TRBV6-2 or TRBV6-3 and J usage is TRBJ1-1, with 7 bases fitting TRBD1. This CDR3 contains 14 residues. V was clipped by 4 bases and J by 0 bases; unmatched bases: 2. Per germline, CDR1 MNHEY and CDR2 SVGEGT. The CDR3 is CASSSTGLNTEAFF. The CDR3 coding sequence is TGTGCCAGCAGTTCGACAGGGTTGAACACTGAAGCTTTCTTT.

This clonotype was seen ten or more times. V is TRBV10-3 and J is TRBJ2-3; D possibly corresponds to TRBD2 (6 bases). Trimming shortened V by 8 bases and J by 0 bases, and 12 bases separated the two germline ends. The CDR3 runs to 14 residues. The germline gives CDR1 ENHRY, CDR2 SYGVKD. CDR3 DNA: TGTGCCATCCGTAGCGGTACTAGCACAGATACGCAGTATTTT. It encodes CAIRSGTSTDTQYF.

The sample holds a few counts of this clonotype. V is TRBV28 and J is TRBJ2-6, with D unresolved. V gave up 4 bases and J gave up 0 bases, with 10 bases separating them. CDR1 is MDHEN, CDR2 SYDVKM, per germline. The CDR3 is made up of 16 amino acids. CDR3 protein: CASSSPTLSGANVLTF. The CDR3 nucleotides read TGTGCCAGCAGTTCTCCCACCCTCTCTGGGGCCAACGTCCTGACTTTC.

This chain joins TRBV6-2 or TRBV6-3 and TRBJ2-7, with 10 bases identical to TRBD1. The ends lost 2 bases at V and 2 bases at J; junction bases unmatched: 6. The V gene's germline CDR1 is MNHEY and CDR2 SVGEGT. This CDR3 contains 16 residues. CDR3 amino acids: CASSYLGTGAPYEQYF. DNA for the CDR3: TGTGCCAGCAGTTACCTAGGGACAGGGGCCCCCTACGAGCAGTACTTC.

This clonotype was seen ten or more times. CDR3 residues: CASGPQGPNQPQHF. The DNA of the CDR3 is TGTGCCAGCGGCCCTCAGGGACCCAATCAGCCCCAGCATTTT. The V and J genes are TRBV27 and TRBJ1-5; D might be TRBD1 (5 bases). V lost 8 bases to trimming and J lost 3 bases, with 14 bases between them. This CDR3 is 14 amino acids long. Per germline, CDR1 MNHEY and CDR2 SMNVEV (reference sequence).